Described below is a single T cell receptor beta chain sequence and its context. Its antigen is not identified. The data were taken from a study of cytotoxic CD8 clonotypes in ibrutinib-treated CLL. The wider study: Response material was collected after a median about 12 months of treatment, range 6 to 36.

This CDR3 contains 12 residues. The germline gives CDR1 SGHDT, CDR2 YYEEEE. Trimming removed 6 bases from V and 1 base from J, with 7 bases in between. Study conclusions and caveats: Clonality correlated strongly with circulating CD8+ T cells and exceeded age-matched healthy donors at baseline. Higher clonality was seen at ibrutinib response and a return toward baseline at progression.

Depth targeted 1 in 200,000 to 1 in 1 million T cells, averaging roughly 9.7x coverage per clonotype. Libraries were prepared by immunoSEQ multiplex PCR; TCRdb keeps only in-frame clonotypes and omits some of them. This table has more than 200,000 clones, roughly 65% appearing once. The sequencing here drew on PBMCs, taken after 12 months of ibrutinib treatment. V and J are TRBV5-6 and TRBJ1-2; no definite D call. This TCR was sampled from a human donor with chronic lymphocytic leukemia. In DNA form, the CDR3 reads TGTGCCAGCAAGCAGGTTAACTATGGCTACACCTTC. It yields the protein CASKQVNYGYTF.